Presented here are 9 T cell receptor beta chains from one specimen sequenced in a study of blood T cell repertoires in COVID-19 (dated by TCRdb to the early 2020s). The library was built by means of the immunoSEQ multiplex PCR assay. The immuneACCESS repertoire file appears here via TCRdb, limited to in-frame rearrangements. These files lack a portion of the clones; in checked studies, under half of the deficit traces to unresolved V genes, and the cause of the others is not known. Counted in this sample were 200,000 to 300,000 clones; about nine tenths of them appeared once. About 4% of the sample is held by the ten biggest clonotypes. The sample was peripheral blood. Receptors originate from a woman aged 40 to 49 with acute or convalescent COVID-19.

CDR3 DNA: TGTGCCAGCAGTTACGGGCAGGGGTGGGTAAATGAGCAGTTCTTC. It codes for CASSYGQGWVNEQFF. The rearrangement uses TRBV6-5 and TRBJ2-1, with TRBD1 as a possible D gene (6 bases). This CDR3 comprises 15 residues. V lost 2 bases and J lost 7, with 15 bases in between. In germline, CDR1 is MNHEY, CDR2 SVGAGI.

The CDR3 DNA is TGTGCCAGTACCCTGGACAGGGGTAGCACTGAAGCTTTCTTT. It codes for CASTLDRGSTEAFF. The chain combines TRBV19 with TRBJ1-1; 9 positions match TRBD1. The CDR3 runs 14 residues. Trimming cost V 7 bases and J 4 bases; bases outside gene matches: 7. The germline V gene has CDR1 LNHDA and CDR2 SQIVND (reference sequence).

This chain uses TRBV29-1 with TRBJ2-1; D perhaps matches TRBD1 (6 bases). Trimming left V 4 bases short and J 9 bases short, with 19 bases between. The CDR3 is 14 residues long. Germline values: CDR1 SQVTM, CDR2 ANQGSEA. The CDR3 DNA reads as TGCAGCGTTGTTGGGGAAAACAGGGAAGGTGAGCAGTTCTTC. Encoded protein: CSVVGENREGEQFF.

J is TRBJ1-1 and V is TRBV5-1, with D perhaps matching TRBD1 (6 bases). This CDR3 spans 13 amino acids. The germline gives CDR1 SGHRS, CDR2 YFSETQ. V lost 4 bases, J lost 6 bases, and 13 bases lay in between. Here the CDR3 DNA reads TGCGCCAGCAGCCGATTAGGGGGTCCTGAAGCTTTCTTT. This translates into CASSRLGGPEAFF.

J is TRBJ2-4 and V is TRBV2; 7 nucleotides line up with TRBD1. This CDR3 contains 16 residues. V was clipped by 5 bases and J by 0 bases; unmatched bases: 7. Germline lookup yields CDR1 SNHLY and CDR2 FYNNEI. The CDR3 spells CASSPTGKSAKNIQYF. Written as DNA, the CDR3 is TGTGCCAGCAGTCCGACAGGGAAATCAGCCAAAAACATTCAGTACTTC.

V gene TRBV5-1 combines with J gene TRBJ1-4; 7 bases line up with TRBD1. Germline assignment: CDR1 SGHRS and CDR2 YFSETQ. The CDR3 totals 14 residues. The J segment lost 4 bases and the V segment lost 2 bases, leaving 2 bases of the junction unmatched. The CDR3 spells CASSFGQVNEKLFF. CDR3 DNA: TGCGCCAGCAGCTTCGGACAGGTTAATGAAAAACTGTTTTTT. The whole variable domain, remainder taken from reference TRBV5-1 and TRBJ1-4, is KAGVTQTPRYLIKTRGQQVTLSCSPISGHRSVSWYQQTPGQGLQFLFEYFSETQRNKGNFPGRFSGRQFSNSRSEMNVSTLELGDSALYLCASSFGQVNEKLFFGSGTQLSVL.

This clone came up a few times. V is TRBV24-1 and J is TRBJ2-3, with 8 bases fitting TRBD1. V was pared by 6 bases and J by 1 base, with 23 bases of the junction left unmatched. This CDR3 spans 21 amino acids. CDR1 is KGHDR, CDR2 SFDVKD, per germline. CDR3 coding DNA: TGTGCCACCAGTTGGTTGGGGACAGGTTGGTCCTCTAGAGTAGGCACAGATACGCAGTATTTT. Translating it yields CATSWLGTGWSSRVGTDTQYF.

The chain recombines TRBV5-6 with TRBJ2-5, with 12 bases fitting TRBD2. V lost 4 bases, J lost 5 bases, and 12 bases stayed unmatched. CDR3 length: 17 residues. Germline V gene sequence: CDR1 SGHDT, CDR2 YYEEEE. CDR3: CASSPMTSGGVGETQYF. CDR3 in DNA: TGTGCCAGCAGCCCCATGACTAGCGGGGGTGTGGGGGAGACCCAGTACTTC.

The chain has TRBV5-1 and TRBJ2-1; D is unclear. Germline lookup yields CDR1 SGHRS and CDR2 YFSETQ. The CDR3 loop spans 13 amino acids. V lost 4 bases, J lost 8 bases, and 13 bases lay in between. CDR3 sequence (DNA): TGCGCCAGCAGCCCGCCGTACTTCGATGAGCAGTTCTTC. Translating gives CASSPPYFDEQFF.